This TCR beta chain was retrieved from a study of blood T cell repertoires in COVID-19. Study summary: Both acute and convalescent COVID-19 samples were obtained from the United States, Italy and Spain. PBMCs, B-cell-depleted T cells, or T cells were the source of the cDNA or gDNA that made up the material.

Some clones are missing from TCRdb's copy, which holds only in-frame ones; the method was immunoSEQ multiplex PCR. The sample lists fewer than 400,000 clones, 80% to 90% seen once, with approximately 3.1% in the top ten. Germline lookup yields CDR1 SGHRS and CDR2 YFSETQ. The CDR3 loop spans 14 amino acids. V was pared by 1 base and J by 8 bases, with 15 bases between. Sequences were obtained from peripheral blood. This sequence originates from a man aged 25-40 years with active or convalescent COVID-19. The genes are TRBV5-1 and TRBJ1-2; D remains unclear. This CDR3 is CASSLSRSTPGYTF. The CDR3 coding sequence is TGCGCCAGCAGCTTGAGTAGATCTACCCCGGGCTACACCTTC.